These T cell receptor beta chains were read from a single sample in a study of shared clonotypes between healthy human individuals. Using immunoSEQ multiplex PCR, the repertoire was profiled, and TCRdb retains in-frame clones only, with some absent. The sample includes roughly 490,000 clones, 75% to 85% of them seen just once. Sequences were obtained from PBMCs. These receptors all come from a woman aged 40-49 years in good health. Some clones in this sample may be carry-over from other donors' samples. The conserved cysteine and the conserved F or W are not part of the CDR3 here. Clone size is stated in some rows and not others, as once, few, many or a class when expanded.

clone size: few; V gene: TRBV29-1; J gene: TRBJ1-1; CDR3 protein: SVVNRNPAEAF
clone size: NA; V gene: TRBV27; J gene: TRBJ1-6; CDR3 protein: ASSSTAYSPLH
clone size: once; V gene: TRBV27; J gene: TRBJ2-7; CDR3 protein: ASSSLEGSYEQY
clone size: NA; V gene: TRBV19; J gene: TRBJ2-7; CDR3 protein: ASSATTSGRGSYEQY
clone size: once; V gene: TRBV27; J gene: TRBJ2-7; CDR3 protein: ASSLSRTGPYEQY
clone size: NA; V gene: TRBV9; J gene: TRBJ2-2; CDR3 protein: ASSVGGRGTGELF
clone size: NA; V gene: TRBV28; J gene: TRBJ2-2; CDR3 protein: ASSLILAGDTGELF
clone size: NA; V gene: TRBV5-1; J gene: TRBJ1-1; CDR3 protein: ASSPGPNTEAF
clone size: NA; V gene: TRBV27; J gene: TRBJ1-5; CDR3 protein: ASSPRTALISNQPQH
clone size: few; V gene: TRBV28; J gene: TRBJ1-1; CDR3 protein: ASSRTVTEAF
clone size: NA; V gene: TRBV5-1; J gene: TRBJ1-2; CDR3 protein: ASSRGRDGGYT
clone size: NA; V gene: TRBV6-1; J gene: TRBJ2-5; CDR3 protein: ASSERGAGRETQY
clone size: NA; V gene: TRBV5-1; J gene: TRBJ2-1; CDR3 protein: ASSFGGSNEQF
clone size: NA; V gene: TRBV28; J gene: TRBJ2-7; CDR3 protein: ASSPTLAGRGYEQY
clone size: NA; V gene: TRBV28; J gene: TRBJ1-1; CDR3 protein: ASSFRRVLNTEAF
clone size: NA; V gene: TRBV9; J gene: TRBJ2-1; CDR3 protein: ASSLLPLAGGPYNEQF
clone size: NA; V gene: TRBV15; J gene: TRBJ2-7; CDR3 protein: ATSREALAGTTYEQY
clone size: NA; V gene: TRBV6-1; J gene: TRBJ1-2; CDR3 protein: ASSAARRGAGYT
clone size: NA; V gene: TRBV30; J gene: TRBJ2-7; CDR3 protein: AWTGGLAGGATYEQY
clone size: NA; V gene: TRBV27; J gene: TRBJ2-2; CDR3 protein: ASTQGLSNTGELF